These T cell receptor beta chains were read from a single sample in a study of blood T cells in healthy people across ages. TCRdb re-analysed the 5' RACE reads in MiXCR, keeping a single row per CDR3 protein. Among 1.5 million to 2 million distinct CDR3 sequences listed, approximately 50% were seen once. The sample consisted of blood. These receptors all stem from a woman in her forties in good health. CDR3s include the opening cysteine and the closing phenylalanine or tryptophan. The order of the fields is clone size, V gene, J gene, D gene, CDR3 DNA, CDR3 protein. D genes are given only for firm matches. A row's size may be missing; if present it is once, few, many or a size class.

clone size: NA; V gene: TRBV7-2; J gene: TRBJ2-7; D gene: TRBD2; CDR3 DNA: TGTGCCACTAGACTAGCGGTCGGCTACGAGCAGTACTTC; CDR3 protein: CATRLAVGYEQYF
clone size: NA; V gene: TRBV20-1; J gene: TRBJ2-1; D gene: TRBD2; CDR3 DNA: TGCAGTGCTAGAGCACTAGCGGGGGGAGGTGAGCAGTTCTTC; CDR3 protein: CSARALAGGGEQFF
clone size: NA; V gene: TRBV7-8; J gene: TRBJ2-5; D gene: NA; CDR3 DNA: TGTGCCAGCAGCGCCGGACTGAAGGGAGAGACCCAGTACTTC; CDR3 protein: CASSAGLKGETQYF
clone size: NA; V gene: TRBV5-1; J gene: TRBJ2-3; D gene: NA; CDR3 DNA: TGCGCCAGCAAGGTCTACAGCACAGATACGCAGTATTTT; CDR3 protein: CASKVYSTDTQYF
clone size: NA; V gene: TRBV20-1; J gene: TRBJ1-1; D gene: TRBD1; CDR3 DNA: TGCAGTGCGCGGACAGGGGGCCGGGTTTACGCTTTCTTT; CDR3 protein: CSARTGGRVYAFF
clone size: NA; V gene: TRBV3-1; J gene: TRBJ2-5; D gene: NA; CDR3 DNA: TGTGCCGGTCCCGGGACAAACAAAGAGACCCAGTACTTC; CDR3 protein: CAGPGTNKETQYF
clone size: NA; V gene: TRBV4-2; J gene: TRBJ2-3; D gene: NA; CDR3 DNA: TGTGCCAGCAGCCAAGGGCAGGTCTTAAGCACAGATACGCAGTATTTT; CDR3 protein: CASSQGQVLSTDTQYF
clone size: NA; V gene: TRBV6-5; J gene: TRBJ2-7; D gene: NA; CDR3 DNA: TGTGCCAGCAGTCTCATCAGGGACTCCTACGAGCAGTACTTC; CDR3 protein: CASSLIRDSYEQYF
clone size: few; V gene: TRBV12-3/TRBV12-4; J gene: TRBJ1-2; D gene: NA; CDR3 DNA: TGTGCCAGCACGCTTGCAGGGGTCTATGGCTACACCTTC; CDR3 protein: CASTLAGVYGYTF
clone size: few; V gene: TRBV6-2/TRBV6-3; J gene: TRBJ2-7; D gene: TRBD1; CDR3 DNA: TGTGCCAGCAGTTACGGGACAGGGGGCTTCGACGAGCAGTACTTC; CDR3 protein: CASSYGTGGFDEQYF
clone size: NA; V gene: TRBV3-1; J gene: TRBJ2-7; D gene: TRBD1; CDR3 DNA: TGTGCCAGCAGCTACATTGGGACAGCCCTAGGGCAGTACTTC; CDR3 protein: CASSYIGTALGQYF
clone size: NA; V gene: TRBV25-1; J gene: TRBJ2-1; D gene: TRBD1; CDR3 DNA: TGTGCCAGCAGTGCCCCCGACAGGGCATTCGAAGAGCAGTTCTTC; CDR3 protein: CASSAPDRAFEEQFF
clone size: few; V gene: TRBV7-2; J gene: TRBJ2-5; D gene: TRBD1; CDR3 DNA: TGTGCCAGCAGCTTACGCCCGGGACAGTACCAAGAGACCCAGTACTTC; CDR3 protein: CASSLRPGQYQETQYF
clone size: NA; V gene: TRBV28; J gene: TRBJ2-5; D gene: NA; CDR3 DNA: TGTGCCAGCAGTCAAACGGGGCAACAAGAGACCCAGTACTTC; CDR3 protein: CASSQTGQQETQYF
clone size: many; V gene: TRBV6-1; J gene: TRBJ2-5; D gene: NA; CDR3 DNA: TGTGCCAGCAGTGAAGGTCGGGAGACCCAGTACTTC; CDR3 protein: CASSEGRETQYF
clone size: few; V gene: TRBV20-1; J gene: TRBJ2-7; D gene: TRBD1; CDR3 DNA: TGCAGTGCTAGAAGATCGGGACAGGGCTACGAGCAGTACTTC; CDR3 protein: CSARRSGQGYEQYF
clone size: NA; V gene: TRBV6-5; J gene: TRBJ1-2; D gene: NA; CDR3 DNA: TGTGCCAGCAGTTACGCGAGGCAGGGTTACTATGGCTACACCTTC; CDR3 protein: CASSYARQGYYGYTF
clone size: NA; V gene: TRBV6-1; J gene: TRBJ2-6; D gene: NA; CDR3 DNA: TGTGCCAGCAGGGGACGGGGGAATACCCATTCTGGGGCCAACGTCCTGACTTTC; CDR3 protein: CASRGRGNTHSGANVLTF
clone size: once; V gene: TRBV6-1; J gene: TRBJ2-7; D gene: NA; CDR3 DNA: TGTGCCAGCACCACCTGGGGGTACGAGCAGTACTTC; CDR3 protein: CASTTWGYEQYF
clone size: once; V gene: TRBV5-5; J gene: TRBJ2-5; D gene: NA; CDR3 DNA: TGTGCCAGCAGCGGGGGACTTCTTGGGACCCAGTACTTC; CDR3 protein: CASSGGLLGTQYF
clone size: NA; V gene: TRBV7-2; J gene: TRBJ2-3; D gene: NA; CDR3 DNA: TGTGCCAGCAGCTTACAGGGGTACACAGATACGCAGTATTTT; CDR3 protein: CASSLQGYTDTQYF
clone size: few; V gene: TRBV12-3/TRBV12-4; J gene: TRBJ2-5; D gene: TRBD2; CDR3 DNA: TGTGCCAGCAGTTTAGGGGCCCAGCGGGGGGGCCAAGAGACCCAGTACTTC; CDR3 protein: CASSLGAQRGGQETQYF
clone size: NA; V gene: TRBV5-1; J gene: TRBJ2-3; D gene: NA; CDR3 DNA: TGCGCCAGCAGCAAAGGGACAGATGGGGGGGGACACACAGATACGCAGTATTTT; CDR3 protein: CASSKGTDGGGHTDTQYF
clone size: NA; V gene: TRBV28; J gene: TRBJ1-2; D gene: TRBD1; CDR3 DNA: TGTGCCAGCGGAGACAGGGGGCGGGCGGATGGCTACACCTTC; CDR3 protein: CASGDRGRADGYTF
clone size: NA; V gene: TRBV7-2; J gene: TRBJ2-3; D gene: NA; CDR3 DNA: TGTGCCAACAGCTTAGAAGTGGGATCGATGTTCACAGATACGCAGTATTTT; CDR3 protein: CANSLEVGSMFTDTQYF
clone size: NA; V gene: TRBV7-2; J gene: TRBJ1-4; D gene: NA; CDR3 DNA: TGTGCCAGCGGCTTAGCTGGGGAGGGTGAAAAACTGTTTTTT; CDR3 protein: CASGLAGEGEKLFF
clone size: few; V gene: TRBV9; J gene: TRBJ2-4; D gene: NA; CDR3 DNA: TGTGCCAGCAGCTCTACAGGCAAAAACATTCAGTACTTC; CDR3 protein: CASSSTGKNIQYF
clone size: few; V gene: TRBV4-1; J gene: TRBJ1-5; D gene: TRBD1; CDR3 DNA: TGCGCCAGCAGTCAAGGGGGGACAGGGGGCAATCAGCCCCAGCATTTT; CDR3 protein: CASSQGGTGGNQPQHF
clone size: few; V gene: TRBV20-1; J gene: TRBJ2-4; D gene: NA; CDR3 DNA: TGCAGTGTCGGGGACTTCAAAAACATTCAGTACTTC; CDR3 protein: CSVGDFKNIQYF
clone size: NA; V gene: TRBV5-1; J gene: TRBJ2-1; D gene: NA; CDR3 DNA: TGCGCCAGCAGCTTGGACCCAGGGTTGGGCTGTAATGAGCAGTTCTTC; CDR3 protein: CASSLDPGLGCNEQFF
clone size: NA; V gene: TRBV7-9; J gene: TRBJ1-2; D gene: NA; CDR3 DNA: TGTGCCAGCAGCAAAAGTCAGGGTGCCTATGGCTACACCTTC; CDR3 protein: CASSKSQGAYGYTF
clone size: NA; V gene: TRBV7-2; J gene: TRBJ1-2; D gene: NA; CDR3 DNA: TGTGCCAGCGGACGGCTCGGCTATGGCTACACCTTC; CDR3 protein: CASGRLGYGYTF
clone size: NA; V gene: TRBV20-1; J gene: TRBJ2-1; D gene: NA; CDR3 DNA: TGCAGTGCTAGCGGACTACCGAATTCCTACAATGAGCAGTTCTTC; CDR3 protein: CSASGLPNSYNEQFF
clone size: NA; V gene: TRBV5-1; J gene: TRBJ2-5; D gene: NA; CDR3 DNA: TGCGCCAGCAGCTTAGCACCGGGGGGCCTCCAAGAGACCCAGTACTTC; CDR3 protein: CASSLAPGGLQETQYF
clone size: NA; V gene: TRBV3-1; J gene: TRBJ2-1; D gene: TRBD1; CDR3 DNA: TGTGCCTGCAGCCAAGAGCTGCCGGGACAGGGTTTCTATGAGCAGTTCTTC; CDR3 protein: CACSQELPGQGFYEQFF
clone size: NA; V gene: TRBV20-1; J gene: TRBJ2-5; D gene: NA; CDR3 DNA: TGCAGTGCTAGTGTGCTGGGTAGGGGAGAGACCCAGTACTTC; CDR3 protein: CSASVLGRGETQYF
clone size: NA; V gene: TRBV29-1; J gene: TRBJ2-7; D gene: TRBD1; CDR3 DNA: TGCAGCGTTGACTTAGTTTTGGGGACAGGGTCCTACGAGCAGTACTTC; CDR3 protein: CSVDLVLGTGSYEQYF
clone size: few; V gene: TRBV6-2/TRBV6-3; J gene: TRBJ2-7; D gene: NA; CDR3 DNA: TGTGCCAGCGGGATTGCCCTCAGTGGGGGGCCTTTCGAGCAGTACTTC; CDR3 protein: CASGIALSGGPFEQYF
clone size: NA; V gene: TRBV4-2; J gene: TRBJ2-7; D gene: NA; CDR3 DNA: TGTGCCACCAAACTACGACTAGTGGACTCCTACGAGCAGTACTTC; CDR3 protein: CATKLRLVDSYEQYF